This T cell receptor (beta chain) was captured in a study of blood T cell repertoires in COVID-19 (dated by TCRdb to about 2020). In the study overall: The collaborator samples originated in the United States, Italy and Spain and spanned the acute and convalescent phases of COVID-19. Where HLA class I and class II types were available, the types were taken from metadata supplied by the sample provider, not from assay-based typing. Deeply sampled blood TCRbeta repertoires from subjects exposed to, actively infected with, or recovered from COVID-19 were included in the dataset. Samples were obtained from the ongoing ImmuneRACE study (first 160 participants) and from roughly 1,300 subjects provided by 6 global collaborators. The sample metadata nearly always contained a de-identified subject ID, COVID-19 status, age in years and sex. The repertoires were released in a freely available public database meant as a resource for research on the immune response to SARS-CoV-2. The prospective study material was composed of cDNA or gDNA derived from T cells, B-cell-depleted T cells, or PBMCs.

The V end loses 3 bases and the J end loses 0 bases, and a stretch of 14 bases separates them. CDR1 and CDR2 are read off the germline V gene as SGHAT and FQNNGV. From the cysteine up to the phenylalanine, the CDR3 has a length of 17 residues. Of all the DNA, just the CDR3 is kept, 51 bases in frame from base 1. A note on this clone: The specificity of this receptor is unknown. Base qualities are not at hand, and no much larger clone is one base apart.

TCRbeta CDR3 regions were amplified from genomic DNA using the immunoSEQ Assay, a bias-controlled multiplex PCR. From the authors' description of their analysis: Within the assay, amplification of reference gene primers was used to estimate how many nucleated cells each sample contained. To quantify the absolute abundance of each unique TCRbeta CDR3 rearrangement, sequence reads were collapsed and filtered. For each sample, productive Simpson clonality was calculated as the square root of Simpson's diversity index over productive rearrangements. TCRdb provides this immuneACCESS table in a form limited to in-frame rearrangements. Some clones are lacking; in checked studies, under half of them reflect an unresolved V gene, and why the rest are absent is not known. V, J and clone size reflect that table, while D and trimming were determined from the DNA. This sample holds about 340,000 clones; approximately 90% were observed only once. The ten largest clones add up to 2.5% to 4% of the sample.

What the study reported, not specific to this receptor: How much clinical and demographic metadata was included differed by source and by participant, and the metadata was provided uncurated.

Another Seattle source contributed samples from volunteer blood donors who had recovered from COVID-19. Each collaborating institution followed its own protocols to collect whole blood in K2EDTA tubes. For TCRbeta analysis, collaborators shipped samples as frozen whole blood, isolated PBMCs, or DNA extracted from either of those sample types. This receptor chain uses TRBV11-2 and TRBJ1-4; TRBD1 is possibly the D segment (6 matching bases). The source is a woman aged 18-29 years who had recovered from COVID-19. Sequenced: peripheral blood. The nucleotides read TGTGCCAGCAGCTTTTTGGGACACCGAGCAACTAATGAAAAACTGTTTTTT. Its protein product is CASSFLGHRATNEKLFF.